The clone carrying this T cell receptor (beta chain) was detected ten times or more. As yet, its antigen is unknown. This record belongs to a study of T cell repertoires in cytomegalovirus infection. Study-wide results and caveats: Based on cumulative public TCR beta family frequency, carriers of CMV plus the relevant HLA were identified. HLA-C-restricted TCR beta clonotypes specific for CMV led the ex vivo response.

TCRdb processed the reads anew with MiXCR; each CDR3 protein has one entry. This sample yields approximately 990,000 distinct CDR3 sequences, of which around 30% are seen a single time; over 12% belongs to the top ten. The CDR3 covers 13 residues. V was pared by 2 bases and J by 8 bases, with 13 bases between. Looked up from germline, CDR1 is SGHNT and CDR2 is YYREEE (reference sequence). This receptor was taken from a human donor in good health (CMV status not recorded). Some clones in this sample may be carry-over from other donors' samples. This specimen was cultured CD8+ T cells from PBMCs, taken from culture after CMV antigen stimulation. The chain links TRBV5-4 to TRBJ1-2, with a weak D call TRBD1 (5 bases). This chain's CDR3 is CASSFGDFLGYTF. DNA for the CDR3: TGTGCCAGCAGCTTTGGGGACTTTCTGGGCTACACCTTC. The whole variable domain, filled in from reference TRBV5-4 and TRBJ1-2, reads ETGVTQSPTHLIKTRGQQVTLRCSSQSGHNTVSWYQQALGQGPQFIFQYYREEENGRGNFPPRFSGLQFPNYSSELNVNALELDDSALYLCASSFGDFLGYTFGSGTRLTVV.